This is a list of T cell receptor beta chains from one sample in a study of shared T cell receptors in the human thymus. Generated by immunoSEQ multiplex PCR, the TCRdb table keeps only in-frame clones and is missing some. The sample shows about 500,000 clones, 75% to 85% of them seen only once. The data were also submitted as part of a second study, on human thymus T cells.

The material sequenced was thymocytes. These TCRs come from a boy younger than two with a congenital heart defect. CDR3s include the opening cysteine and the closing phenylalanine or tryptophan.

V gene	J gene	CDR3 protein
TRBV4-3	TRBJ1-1	CASSQVRQGANTEAFF
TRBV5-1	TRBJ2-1	CASSLGSLTGSLDNEQFF
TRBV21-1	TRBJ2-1	CASSKALGGTSGRNEQFF
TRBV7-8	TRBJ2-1	CAGSSDREGLAGYNEQFF
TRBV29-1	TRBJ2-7	CSVEDRQGLRSYEQYF
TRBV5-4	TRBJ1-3	CASSLANQGKGNTIYF
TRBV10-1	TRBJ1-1	CASRGTGGMTEAFF
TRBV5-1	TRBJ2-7	CASSFSPGTPSYEQYF
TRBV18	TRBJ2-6	CASSYRGPPSSGANVLTF
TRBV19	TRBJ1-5	CASSIPLASNQPQHF
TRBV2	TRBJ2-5	CASSVGSSAAKREQETQYF
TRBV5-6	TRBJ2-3	CASSPVTGGTDTQYF
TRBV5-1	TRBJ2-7	CASSLDLARTYEQYF
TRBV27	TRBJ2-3	CASSSRGWSTDTQYF
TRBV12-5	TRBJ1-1	CASGLVRNQGATEAFF
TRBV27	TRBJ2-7	CASSSHAQGNLEQYF
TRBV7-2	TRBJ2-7	CASSLGLAATYEQYF
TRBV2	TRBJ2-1	CASSEAGLDNYNEQFF
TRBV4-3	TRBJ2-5	CASSQNRSGSSKTQYF
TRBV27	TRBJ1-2	CASSLARQGPYGYTF
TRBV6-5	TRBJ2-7	CASSYARDYEQYF
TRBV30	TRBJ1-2	CAWSPPGGYGYTF
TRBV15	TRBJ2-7	CATSRVTGTYEQYF